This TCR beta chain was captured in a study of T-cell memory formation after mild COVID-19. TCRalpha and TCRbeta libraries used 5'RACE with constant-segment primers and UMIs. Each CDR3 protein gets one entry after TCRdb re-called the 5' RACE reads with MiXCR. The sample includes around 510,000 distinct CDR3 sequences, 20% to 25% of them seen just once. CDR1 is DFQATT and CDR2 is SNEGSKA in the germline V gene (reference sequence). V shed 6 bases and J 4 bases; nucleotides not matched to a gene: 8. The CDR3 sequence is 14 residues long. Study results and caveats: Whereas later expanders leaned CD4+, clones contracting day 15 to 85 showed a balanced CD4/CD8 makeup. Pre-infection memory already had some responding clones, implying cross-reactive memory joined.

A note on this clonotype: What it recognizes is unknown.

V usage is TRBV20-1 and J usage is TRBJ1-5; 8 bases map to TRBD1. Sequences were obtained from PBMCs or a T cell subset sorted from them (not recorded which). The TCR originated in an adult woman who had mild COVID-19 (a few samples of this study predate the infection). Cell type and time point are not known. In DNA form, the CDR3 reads TGCAGTGCAAGGACAGGGACTAGAAATCAGCCCCAGCATTTT. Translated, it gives CSARTGTRNQPQHF.